This passage covers 16 T cell receptor beta chains from one sample sequenced in a study of control samples from healthy donors and cancer patients. Sequencing used immunoSEQ multiplex PCR; TCRdb keeps in-frame clones, though not all of them. The repertoire holds approximately 150,000 clones, with around 94% as singletons. The sequencing input was blood. These receptors originate from a woman aged 18-29 years in good health.

The rearrangement joins TRBV19 to TRBJ1-4; no definite D call. Trimming removed 9 bases at V and 5 bases at J, with 16 bases between. This CDR3 contains 14 residues. Germline assignment: CDR1 LNHDA and CDR2 SQIVND (reference sequence). CDR3 protein: CASSNDIENEKLFF. CDR3 bases: TGTGCCAGCTCCAACGACATTGAGAATGAAAAACTGTTTTTT.

CDR3 region: CSVEGGGADTQYF. CDR3 sequence (DNA): TGCAGCGTTGAAGGGGGAGGGGCAGATACGCAGTATTTT. The chain links TRBV29-1 to TRBJ2-3, with 7 nucleotides matching TRBD2. Germline CDR1 and CDR2: SQVTM and ANQGSEA. Trimming at V came to 1 base and at J to 4 bases, leaving 2 bases not matched to a gene. This CDR3 contains 13 residues.

The rearrangement joins TRBV4-1 to TRBJ1-5; perhaps TRBD1 as D (6 bases). The germline V gene encodes CDR1 MGHRA and CDR2 YSYEKL. The length of the CDR3 is 16 residues. V was clipped by 4 bases and J by 5 bases, with 18 bases between them. The CDR3 sequence: CASSRFMTGGYQPQHF. The CDR3 coding sequence is TGCGCCAGCAGCCGCTTTATGACAGGAGGGTATCAGCCCCAGCATTTT.

The chain couples TRBV7-2 to TRBJ1-3; 7 bases line up with TRBD1. CDR1 SGHTA and CDR2 FQGNSA come from the germline V gene. Trimming removed 5 bases from V and 2 bases from J; junction bases left unmatched: 9. The CDR3 has 16 residues. DNA for the CDR3: TGTGCCAGCAGCCGTCAGACAGGGTTTACTGGAAACACCATATATTTT. Translated, it gives CASSRQTGFTGNTIYF.

This chain joins TRBV28 and TRBJ2-2; no definite D call. The CDR3 is made up of 12 amino acids. Germline V gene sequence: CDR1 MDHEN, CDR2 SYDVKM. Deletions cut 6 bases from V and 6 bases from J, with 8 bases between. CDR3 amino acids: CASSPAPGELFF. CDR3 nucleotide sequence: TGTGCCAGCAGCCCCGCGCCCGGGGAGCTGTTTTTT. The full variable domain, rest sourced from reference TRBV28 and TRBJ2-2, is DVKVTQSSRYLVKRTGEKVFLECVQDMDHENMFWYRQDPGLGLRLIYFSYDVKMKEKGDIPEGYSVSREKKERFSLILESASTNQTSMYLCASSPAPGELFFGEGSRLTVL.

CDR3 in amino acids: CSVNGMISGNTIYF. CDR3 bases: TGCAGCGTTAACGGGATGATCTCTGGAAACACCATATATTTT. This sequence joins TRBV29-1 and TRBJ1-3; D uncertain. V was clipped by 5 bases and J by 0 bases, with 11 bases between them. Per germline, CDR1 SQVTM and CDR2 ANQGSEA. The CDR3 consists of 14 residues.

The chain carries TRBV5-8 and TRBJ2-3; 9 nucleotides agree with TRBD1. In germline, CDR1 is SGHTS, CDR2 YDEGEE. Trimming removed 3 bases from V and 6 bases from J; junction bases left unmatched: 8. This CDR3 contains 15 residues. CDR3: CASSSPGQGGDTQYF. CDR3 nucleotides: TGTGCCAGCAGCTCGCCGGGACAGGGTGGTGATACGCAGTATTTT.

This clone has more than one count but fewer than ten. V is TRBV7-2 and J is TRBJ1-1, with a tentative D call TRBD1 (5 bases). V was clipped by 10 bases and J by 4 bases, with 19 bases between them. The CDR3 sequence is 14 residues long. Germline V CDR1 and CDR2: SGHTA, FQGNSA. CDR3 sequence (DNA): TGTGCCACCGAGCGGGGGGGATCAAGCACTGAAGCTTTCTTT. The encoded protein is CATERGGSSTEAFF.

The rearrangement uses TRBV12-3 or TRBV12-4 and TRBJ1-2; a weak D match, TRBD1 (6 bases). The CDR3 loop spans 13 amino acids. V lost 8 bases and J lost 1, with 11 bases in between. CDR3 sequence: CASSQGINYGYTF. The DNA of the CDR3 is TGTGCCAGCTCCCAGGGGATTAACTATGGCTACACCTTC.

The J gene is TRBJ1-1, the V gene TRBV4-1; the D is unclear. This CDR3 comprises 13 residues. Per the germline V gene, CDR1 is MGHRA and CDR2 is YSYEKL. V dropped 6 bases and J dropped 6 bases, with 14 bases sitting between them. The CDR3 is CASRKGGPSEAFF. The CDR3 DNA sequence: TGCGCCAGCAGAAAGGGCGGACCATCTGAAGCTTTCTTT.

The chain carries TRBV5-1 and TRBJ1-1; TRBD1 might be the D (5 bases). The length of the CDR3 is 13 residues. Trimming took off 3 bases at V and 5 bases at J, with 11 bases between the two ends. Looked up from germline, CDR1 is SGHRS and CDR2 is YFSETQ. The CDR3 protein is CASSSRGETEAFF. CDR3 coding DNA: TGCGCCAGCAGCTCGCGGGGGGAGACTGAAGCTTTCTTT. Complete variable domain (other parts from reference TRBV5-1 and TRBJ1-1): KAGVTQTPRYLIKTRGQQVTLSCSPISGHRSVSWYQQTPGQGLQFLFEYFSETQRNKGNFPGRFSGRQFSNSRSEMNVSTLELGDSALYLCASSSRGETEAFFGQGTRLTVV.

The V and J genes are TRBV5-1 and TRBJ1-2; perhaps TRBD1 as D (6 bases). The germline V gene encodes CDR1 SGHRS and CDR2 YFSETQ. The V gene lost 2 bases and the J gene lost 0 bases, with 8 bases spanning the gap. The CDR3 is 14 amino acids. CDR3 residues: CASSLWDTNYGYTF. CDR3 nucleotides: TGCGCCAGCAGCTTATGGGACACTAACTATGGCTACACCTTC.

This clone showed up just once. The chain employs TRBV27 and TRBJ1-6, with TRBD1 identical over 9 bases. The germline V gene encodes CDR1 MNHEY and CDR2 SMNVEV (reference sequence). The V and J ends lost 4 bases and 14 bases, in that order; junction bases with no gene match: 12. The CDR3 spans 15 residues. The CDR3 region is CASSSWDREGSALHF. CDR3 nucleotide sequence: TGTGCCAGCAGTTCCTGGGACAGGGAAGGATCAGCCCTCCACTTT.

V usage is TRBV7-2 and J usage is TRBJ1-4; TRBD1 matches 8 bases. Germline lookup yields CDR1 SGHTA and CDR2 FQGNSA. J lost 8 bases, V lost 3 bases, and 5 bases had no gene match. The CDR3 length is 14 residues. CDR3 loop: CASSFQGANEKLFF. For the CDR3, the DNA is TGTGCCAGCAGCTTTCAGGGGGCCAACGAAAAACTGTTTTTT. Variable domain in full (rest from reference TRBV7-2 and TRBJ1-4): GAGVSQSPSNKVTEKGKDVELRCDPISGHTALYWYRQSLGQGLEFLIYFQGNSAPDKSGLPSDRFSAERTGGSVSTLTIQRTQQEDSAVYLCASSFQGANEKLFFGSGTQLSVL.

This sequence joins TRBV6-4 and TRBJ1-2; D gene ambiguous. The germline V gene encodes CDR1 MRHNA and CDR2 SNTAGT. V was pared by 5 bases and J by 1 base, with 11 bases between. The CDR3 covers 14 residues. CDR3 in DNA: TGTGCCAGCAGTTTGGATTTCCGTAACTATGGCTACACCTTC. Its translation is CASSLDFRNYGYTF.

V and J are TRBV4-3 and TRBJ1-2, with TRBD1 as a possible D gene (5 bases). Germline CDR1 LGHNA, CDR2 YSLEER. The CDR3 consists of 14 residues. The ends were cut back, 1 base at V and 8 bases at J, with 14 bases in the middle. CDR3 bases: TGCGCCAGCAGCCAAGTTCCAGGGAGGAACGGCTACACCTTC. It yields the protein CASSQVPGRNGYTF.